This TCR beta chain derives from a study of molecular identifiers for immune sequencing clone quantification. This clonotype appeared a few times. The antigen remains unidentified. This may be a read error: a much more frequent sequence differs by one nucleotide. Study-level results: Among effectors, clones above 20 RNA copies held over 97% of molecules; among naive cells, under 1%.

Germline assignment: CDR1 MNHEY and CDR2 SVGEGT. The CDR3 covers 12 residues. Bulk TCR libraries used previously described methods and listed TCR primers. TCRdb reanalysed the PCR reads using MiXCR and keeps one entry per CDR3 protein. The table includes about 65,000 distinct CDR3 sequences, around 17% detected once. This clonotype originated in a human donor in good health. Some libraries in this study had Jurkat cell RNA spiked in. Sequenced: naive CD8+ T cells from blood, with Jurkat cell RNA spiked in. Subset specified: FACS-sorted CD8+CD4-CCR7+CD45RA+ naive T cells. The chain couples TRBV6-2 or TRBV6-3 to TRBJ2-3; D uncertain. The DNA for the CDR3 is TGTGCCGGCAGTTACTTGCTGGATACGCAGTATTTT. It translates to CAGSYLLDTQYF.